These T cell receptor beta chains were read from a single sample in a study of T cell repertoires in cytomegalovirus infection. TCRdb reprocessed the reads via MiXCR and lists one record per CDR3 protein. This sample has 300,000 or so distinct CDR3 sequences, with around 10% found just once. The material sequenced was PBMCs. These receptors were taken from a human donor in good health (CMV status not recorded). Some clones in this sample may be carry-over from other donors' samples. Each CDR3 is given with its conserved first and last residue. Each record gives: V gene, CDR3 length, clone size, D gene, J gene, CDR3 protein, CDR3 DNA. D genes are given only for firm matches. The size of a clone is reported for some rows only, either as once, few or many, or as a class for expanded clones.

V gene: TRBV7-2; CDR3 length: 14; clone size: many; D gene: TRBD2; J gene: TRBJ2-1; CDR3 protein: CASSSAGVYNEQFF; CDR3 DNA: TGTGCCAGCAGCTCAGCGGGGGTATACAATGAGCAGTTCTTC
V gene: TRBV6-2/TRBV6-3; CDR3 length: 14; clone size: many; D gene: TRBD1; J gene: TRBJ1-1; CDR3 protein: CASSTDRASTEAFF; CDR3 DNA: TGTGCCAGCAGTACCGACAGGGCCAGCACTGAAGCTTTCTTT
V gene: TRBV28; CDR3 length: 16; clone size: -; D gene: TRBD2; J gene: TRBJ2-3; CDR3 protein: CASSLGGLDLTDTQYF; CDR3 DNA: TGTGCCAGCAGTTTGGGAGGGTTGGACCTCACAGATACGCAGTATTTT
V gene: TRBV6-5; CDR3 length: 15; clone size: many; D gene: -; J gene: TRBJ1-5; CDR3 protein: CASSRSFLSNQPQHF; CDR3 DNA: TGTGCCAGCAGTAGGAGTTTTCTTAGCAATCAGCCCCAGCATTTT
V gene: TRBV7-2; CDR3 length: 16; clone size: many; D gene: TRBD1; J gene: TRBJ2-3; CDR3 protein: CASSLRTGGASDTQYF; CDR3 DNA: TGTGCCAGCAGCTTAAGGACAGGGGGCGCATCAGATACGCAGTATTTT
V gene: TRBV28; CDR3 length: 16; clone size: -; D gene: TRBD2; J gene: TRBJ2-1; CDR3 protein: CASSYGGVRGDNEQFF; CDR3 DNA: TGTGCCAGCAGTTATGGGGGGGTTCGAGGGGATAATGAGCAGTTCTTC
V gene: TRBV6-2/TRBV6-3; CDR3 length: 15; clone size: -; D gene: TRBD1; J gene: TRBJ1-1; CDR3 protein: CASSQDRERATEAFF; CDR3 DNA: TGTGCCAGCAGCCAGGACAGGGAACGAGCCACTGAAGCTTTCTTT
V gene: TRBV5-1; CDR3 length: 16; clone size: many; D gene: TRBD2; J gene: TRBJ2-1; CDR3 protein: CASSPLTSGGAGEQFF; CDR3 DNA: TGCGCCAGCAGCCCCCTCACTAGCGGGGGGGCCGGTGAGCAGTTCTTC
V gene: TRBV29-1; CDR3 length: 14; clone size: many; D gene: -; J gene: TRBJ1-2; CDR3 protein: CSVESWTDDYGYTF; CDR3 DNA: TGCAGCGTCGAGTCTTGGACAGACGACTATGGCTACACCTTC
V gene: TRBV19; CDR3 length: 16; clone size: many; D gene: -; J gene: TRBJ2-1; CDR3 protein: CASSNLQGISYNEQFF; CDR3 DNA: TGTGCCAGTAGTAATTTACAGGGAATCTCCTACAATGAGCAGTTCTTC
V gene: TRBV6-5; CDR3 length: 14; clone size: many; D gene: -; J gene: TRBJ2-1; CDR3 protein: CASSYSRSYNEQFF; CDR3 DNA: TGTGCCAGCAGTTACTCGAGATCCTACAATGAGCAGTTCTTC
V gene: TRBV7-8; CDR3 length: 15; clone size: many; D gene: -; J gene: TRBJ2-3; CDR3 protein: CASSHWTESTDTQYF; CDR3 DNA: TGTGCCAGCAGCCACTGGACAGAAAGCACAGATACGCAGTATTTT
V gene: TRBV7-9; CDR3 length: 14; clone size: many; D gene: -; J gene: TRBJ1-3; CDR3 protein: CATDSEIFGNTIYF; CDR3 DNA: TGTGCCACCGACAGCGAAATCTTCGGAAACACCATATATTTT
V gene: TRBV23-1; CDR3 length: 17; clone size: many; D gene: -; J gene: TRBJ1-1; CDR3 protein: CASSQSWGRRENTEAFF; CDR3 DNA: TGCGCCAGCAGTCAATCTTGGGGACGCAGGGAAAACACTGAAGCTTTCTTT
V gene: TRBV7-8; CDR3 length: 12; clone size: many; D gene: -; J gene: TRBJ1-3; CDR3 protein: CASSQDGNTIYF; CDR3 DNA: TGTGCCAGCAGCCAGGATGGGAACACCATATATTTT
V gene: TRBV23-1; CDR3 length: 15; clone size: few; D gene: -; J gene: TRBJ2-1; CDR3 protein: CASSHGIVPYNEQFF; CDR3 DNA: TGCGCCAGCAGTCACGGGATTGTCCCATACAATGAGCAGTTCTTC
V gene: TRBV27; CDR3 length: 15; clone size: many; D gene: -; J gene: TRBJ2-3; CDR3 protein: CASSPTLSLDRNQYF; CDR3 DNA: -
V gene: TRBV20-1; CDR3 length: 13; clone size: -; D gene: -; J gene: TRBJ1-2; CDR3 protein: CSASLISGYGYTF; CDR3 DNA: TGCAGTGCGTCATTAATATCAGGATATGGCTACACCTTC
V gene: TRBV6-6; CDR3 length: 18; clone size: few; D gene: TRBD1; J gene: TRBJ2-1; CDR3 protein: CASSYGWGQTISYNEQFF; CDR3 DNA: TGTGCCAGCAGTTACGGTTGGGGACAGACTATCTCCTACAATGAGCAGTTCTTC
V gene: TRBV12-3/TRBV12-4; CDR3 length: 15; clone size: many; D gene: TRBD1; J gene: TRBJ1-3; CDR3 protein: CASSRMTGTGNTIYF; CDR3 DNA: TGTGCCAGCAGCCGTATGACAGGGACTGGAAACACCATATATTTT
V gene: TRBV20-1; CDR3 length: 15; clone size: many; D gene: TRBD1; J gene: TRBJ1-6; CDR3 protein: CSALGGTGISSPLHF; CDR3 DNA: TGCAGTGCTTTGGGGGGGACAGGGATCAGTTCACCCCTCCACTTT
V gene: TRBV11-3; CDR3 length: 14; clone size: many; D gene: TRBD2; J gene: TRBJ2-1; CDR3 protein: CASSLFGSGGEQFF; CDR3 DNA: TGTGCCAGCAGCTTATTTGGTAGCGGGGGTGAGCAGTTCTTC
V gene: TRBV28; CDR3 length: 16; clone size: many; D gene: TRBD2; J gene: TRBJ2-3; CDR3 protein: CATKTSGGHITDTQYF; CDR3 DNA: TGTGCCACCAAGACTAGCGGGGGGCATATCACAGATACGCAGTATTTT
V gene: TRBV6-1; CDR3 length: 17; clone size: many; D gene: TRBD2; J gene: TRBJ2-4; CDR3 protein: CASSEEHGGVAKNIQYF; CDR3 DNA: TGTGCCAGCAGTGAAGAGCACGGGGGGGTGGCCAAAAACATTCAGTACTTC
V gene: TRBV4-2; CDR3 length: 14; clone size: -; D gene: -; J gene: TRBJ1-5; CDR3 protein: CASSQAGEGQPQHF; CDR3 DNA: TGTGCCAGCAGCCAAGCGGGGGAGGGTCAGCCCCAGCATTTT
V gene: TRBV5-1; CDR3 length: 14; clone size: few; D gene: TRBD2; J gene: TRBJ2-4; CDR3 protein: CASSLGGTINIQYF; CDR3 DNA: TGCGCCAGCAGCCTGGGCGGGACTATAAACATTCAGTACTTC
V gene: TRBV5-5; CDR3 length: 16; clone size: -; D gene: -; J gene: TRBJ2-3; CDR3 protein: CASSRKEGSSTDTQYF; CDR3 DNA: TGTGCCAGCAGCCGGAAGGAGGGATCGAGCACAGATACGCAGTATTTT
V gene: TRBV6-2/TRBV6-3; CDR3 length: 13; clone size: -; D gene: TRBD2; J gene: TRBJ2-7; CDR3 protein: CASSLAGIHEQYF; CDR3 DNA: TGTGCCAGCAGTCTAGCGGGGATCCACGAGCAGTACTTC
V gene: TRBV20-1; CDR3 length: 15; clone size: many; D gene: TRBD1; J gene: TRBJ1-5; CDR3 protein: CSATGTGLSNQPQHF; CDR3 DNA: TGCAGTGCTACCGGGACAGGGCTTTCCAATCAGCCCCAGCATTTT
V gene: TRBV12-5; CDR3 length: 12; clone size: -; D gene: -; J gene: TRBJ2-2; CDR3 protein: CASGSGSGELFF; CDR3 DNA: TGTGCTAGTGGTTCCGGTTCCGGGGAGCTGTTTTTT
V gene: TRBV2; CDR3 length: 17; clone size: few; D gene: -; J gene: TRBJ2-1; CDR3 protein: CASSERIRGTSYNEQFF; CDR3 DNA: TGTGCCAGCAGTGAAAGAATTCGGGGGACCTCCTACAATGAGCAGTTCTTC
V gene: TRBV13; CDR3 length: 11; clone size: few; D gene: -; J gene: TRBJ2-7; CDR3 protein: CASSPTYEQYF; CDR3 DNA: TGTGCCAGCAGCCCAACGTACGAGCAGTACTTC
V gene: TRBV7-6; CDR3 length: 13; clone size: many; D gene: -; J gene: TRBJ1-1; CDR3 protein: CASSRIGPTEAFF; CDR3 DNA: TGTGCCAGCAGCCGCATCGGGCCCACTGAAGCTTTCTTT
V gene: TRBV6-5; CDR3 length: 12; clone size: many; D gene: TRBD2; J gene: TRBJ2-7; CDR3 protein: CASRGTTYEQYF; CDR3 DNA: TGTGCCAGCAGGGGGACTACCTACGAGCAGTACTTC
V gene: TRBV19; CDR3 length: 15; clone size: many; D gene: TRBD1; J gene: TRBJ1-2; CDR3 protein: CASSTTGGASAGYTF; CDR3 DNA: TGTGCCAGTAGTACCACAGGGGGCGCGTCAGCTGGCTACACCTTC
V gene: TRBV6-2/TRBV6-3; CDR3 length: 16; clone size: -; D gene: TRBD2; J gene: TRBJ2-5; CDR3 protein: CASSPPSGGSVETQYF; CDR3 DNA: TGTGCCAGCAGCCCACCTAGCGGGGGGTCCGTGGAGACCCAGTACTTC
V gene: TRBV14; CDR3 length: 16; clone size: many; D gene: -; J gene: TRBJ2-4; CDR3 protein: CASSQGTAGSKNIQYF; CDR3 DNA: TGTGCCAGCAGCCAAGGGACAGCTGGGTCCAAAAACATTCAGTACTTC
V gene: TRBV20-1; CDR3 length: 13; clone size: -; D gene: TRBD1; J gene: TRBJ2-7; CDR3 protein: CSALGQGPYEQYF; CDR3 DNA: TGCAGTGCTCTTGGACAGGGGCCCTACGAGCAGTACTTC
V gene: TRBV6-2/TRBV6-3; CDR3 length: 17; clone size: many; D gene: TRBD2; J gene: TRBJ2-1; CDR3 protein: CASTRGLAGDAYNEQFF; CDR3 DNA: TGTGCCAGCACCCGAGGACTAGCGGGGGATGCCTACAATGAGCAGTTCTTC
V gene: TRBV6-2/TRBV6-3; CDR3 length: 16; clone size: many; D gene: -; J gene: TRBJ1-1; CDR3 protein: CASSSTPGELNTEAFF; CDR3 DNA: TGTGCCAGCAGCTCCACCCCAGGGGAGCTAAACACTGAAGCTTTCTTT
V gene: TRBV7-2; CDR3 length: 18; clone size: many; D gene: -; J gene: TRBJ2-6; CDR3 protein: CASSLLRSGAPGANVLTF; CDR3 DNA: TGTGCCAGCAGCTTACTCAGGTCAGGGGCTCCTGGGGCCAACGTCCTGACTTTC
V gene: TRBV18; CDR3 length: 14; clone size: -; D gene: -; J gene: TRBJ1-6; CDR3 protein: CASSPAGGGSPLHF; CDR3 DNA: TGTGCCAGCTCACCAGCAGGCGGAGGTTCACCCCTCCACTTT
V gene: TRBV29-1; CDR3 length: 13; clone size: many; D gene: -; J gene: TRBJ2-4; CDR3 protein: CSAGGRLRNIQYF; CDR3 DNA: TGCAGCGCTGGGGGCAGGCTGAGAAACATTCAGTACTTC
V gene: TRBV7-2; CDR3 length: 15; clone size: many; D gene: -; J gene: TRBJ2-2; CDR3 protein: CASSPTVLNTGELFF; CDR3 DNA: TGTGCCAGCAGCCCGACAGTGCTTAACACCGGGGAGCTGTTTTTT
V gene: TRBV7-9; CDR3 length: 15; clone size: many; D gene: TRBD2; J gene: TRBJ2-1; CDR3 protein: CASSLPSGVGNEQFF; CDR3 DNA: TGTGCCAGCAGCTTACCTAGCGGGGTCGGCAATGAGCAGTTCTTC
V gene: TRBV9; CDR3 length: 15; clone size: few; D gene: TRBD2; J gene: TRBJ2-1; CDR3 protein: CASSGTSGNYNEQFF; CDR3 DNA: TGTGCCAGCAGCGGGACTAGCGGGAATTACAATGAGCAGTTCTTC
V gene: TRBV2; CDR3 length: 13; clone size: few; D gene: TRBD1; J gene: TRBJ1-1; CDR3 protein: CASSRDSYSEAFF; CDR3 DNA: TGTGCCAGCAGCCGGGACAGTTACTCTGAAGCTTTCTTT
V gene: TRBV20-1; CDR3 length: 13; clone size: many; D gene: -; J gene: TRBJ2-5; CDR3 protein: CSARDSSKETQYF; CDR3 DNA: TGCAGTGCTAGAGATTCTAGCAAAGAGACCCAGTACTTC
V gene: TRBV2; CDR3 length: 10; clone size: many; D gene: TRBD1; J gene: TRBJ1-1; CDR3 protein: CASSTGAASF; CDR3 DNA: TGTGCCAGCAGTACAGGGGCTGCCTCCTTT
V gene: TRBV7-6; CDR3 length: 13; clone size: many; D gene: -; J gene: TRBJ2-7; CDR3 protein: CASSSGTTYEQYF; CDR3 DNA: TGTGCCAGCAGCTCCGGGACAACCTACGAGCAGTACTTC
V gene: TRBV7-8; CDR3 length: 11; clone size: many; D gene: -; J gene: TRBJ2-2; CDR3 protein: CASSSHGELFF; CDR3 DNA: TGTGCCAGCAGCTCGCACGGGGAGCTGTTTTTT
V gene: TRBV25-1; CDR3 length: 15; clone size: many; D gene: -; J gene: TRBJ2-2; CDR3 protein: CASRARTVNTGELFF; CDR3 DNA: TGTGCCAGCAGGGCCAGGACGGTGAACACCGGGGAGCTGTTTTTT
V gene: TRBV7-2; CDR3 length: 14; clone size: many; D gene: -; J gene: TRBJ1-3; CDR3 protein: CASSPRETRNTIYF; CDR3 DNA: TGTGCCAGCAGCCCCCGGGAGACCCGAAACACCATATATTTT
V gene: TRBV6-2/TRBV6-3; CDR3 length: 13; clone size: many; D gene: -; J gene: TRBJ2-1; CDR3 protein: CAIRGGFKNEQFF; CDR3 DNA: TGTGCCATCAGGGGCGGTTTTAAGAATGAGCAGTTCTTC
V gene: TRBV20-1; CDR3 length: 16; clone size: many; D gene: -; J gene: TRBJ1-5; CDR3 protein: CSAIGSGRYSNQPQHF; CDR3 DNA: TGCAGTGCTATAGGGTCAGGGAGGTATAGCAATCAGCCCCAGCATTTT
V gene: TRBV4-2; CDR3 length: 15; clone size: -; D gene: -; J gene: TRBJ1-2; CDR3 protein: CASSQDQVANYGYTF; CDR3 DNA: TGTGCCAGCAGCCAAGATCAAGTTGCCAACTATGGCTACACCTTC
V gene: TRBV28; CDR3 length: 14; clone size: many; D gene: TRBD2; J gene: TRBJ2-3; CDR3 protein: CASRSGALTDTQYF; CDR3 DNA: TGTGCCAGCAGAAGCGGGGCTCTCACAGATACGCAGTATTTT
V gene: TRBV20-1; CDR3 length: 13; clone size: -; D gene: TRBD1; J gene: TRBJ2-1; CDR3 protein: CSAGQGAVGEQFF; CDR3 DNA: TGCAGTGCTGGACAGGGGGCGGTTGGTGAGCAGTTCTTC
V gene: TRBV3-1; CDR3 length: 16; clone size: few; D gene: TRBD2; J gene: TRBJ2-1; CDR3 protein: CASSPSSGGLDNEQFF; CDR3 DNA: TGTGCCAGCAGCCCCTCGAGCGGGGGCCTCGACAATGAGCAGTTCTTC
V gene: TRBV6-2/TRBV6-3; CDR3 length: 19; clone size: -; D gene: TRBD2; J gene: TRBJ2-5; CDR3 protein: CASSYPPEGLAGRKETQYF; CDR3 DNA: TGTGCCAGCAGTTACCCCCCCGAAGGACTAGCGGGGAGGAAAGAGACCCAGTACTTC